Shown below are 9 T cell receptor beta chains from a single sample sequenced in a study of response to subunit inactivated influenza vaccine. From the RT-PCR reads, TCRdb called clonotypes with MiXCR, one entry per CDR3 protein. Of about 480,000 distinct CDR3 sequences listed, around 13% are singletons. Source: PBMCs from blood, taken 45 days after vaccination. These receptors were collected from a man in his forties or fifties who received an inactivated influenza vaccine.

The sample holds a few counts of this clonotype. The rearrangement links TRBV12-3 or TRBV12-4 to TRBJ2-3, with D uncertain. The CDR3 has 16 amino acids. Trimming pared 5 bases from V and 5 bases from J, leaving 20 bases between. Here the CDR3 reads CASSQSSVPVRDTQYF. DNA for the CDR3: TGTGCCAGCAGTCAGTCCAGCGTCCCCGTTAGAGATACGCAGTATTTT.

This clonotype has a handful of counts. The chain joins TRBV14 to TRBJ2-5; tentatively, D is TRBD2 (5 bases). The CDR3 totals 13 residues. Trimming pared 5 bases from V and 5 bases from J, leaving 12 bases between. Germline assignment: CDR1 SGHDN and CDR2 FVKESK. CDR3 bases: TGTGCCAGCAGCTCGGGGTTTGGGGAGACCCAGTACTTC. Its translation is CASSSGFGETQYF.

The CDR3, as DNA: TGCAGCGCCGCGAAGACAGGGAATGAAAAACTGTTTTTT. As protein: CSAAKTGNEKLFF. The V call is TRBV29-1, the J call TRBJ1-4; 7 bases line up with TRBD1. This CDR3 spans 13 amino acids. Germline V CDR1 and CDR2: SQVTM, ANQGSEA. With 7 bases clipped from V and 5 bases from J, the junction kept 7 bases outside the gene matches.

Many counts were recorded for this clonotype. V gene TRBV13 combines with J gene TRBJ2-7, with D perhaps matching TRBD2 (5 bases). This CDR3 contains 14 residues. Germline CDR1 is PRHDT and CDR2 is FYEKMQ (reference sequence). Trimming pared 2 bases from V and 4 bases from J, leaving 12 bases between. CDR3: CASSLRLAGYEQYF. In nucleotides, the CDR3 is TGTGCCAGCAGCTTACGGCTAGCCGGGTACGAGCAGTACTTC.

CDR3 in DNA: TGTGCCAGCAGCTCCTCTAGCGGGAGAGTAAGCAATGAGCAGTTCTTC. Protein product: CASSSSSGRVSNEQFF. The rearrangement joins TRBV7-9 to TRBJ2-1, with TRBD2 matching 10 bases. After removal of 4 bases from V and 6 bases from J, the junction contained 9 bases not matched to a gene. Germline V gives CDR1 SEHNR, CDR2 FQNEAQ (reference sequence). The CDR3 covers 16 residues.

The rearrangement links TRBV7-9 to TRBJ2-1; possibly TRBD1 or TRBD2 for D (5 bases each). The CDR3 totals 15 residues. Trimming removed 1 base at V and 2 bases at J, with 9 bases between. Germline V gene data show CDR1 as SEHNR and CDR2 as FQNEAQ (reference sequence). The DNA for the CDR3 is TGTGCCAGCAGCTTAGTGGGGGACCCCTACAATGAGCAGTTCTTC. This sequence encodes CASSLVGDPYNEQFF.

This clonotype was seen once. The chain carries TRBV5-2 and TRBJ1-5; the table's D gene call, TRBD1, was not cross checked with the DNA. TRBV5-2 is reported as a pseudogene. This CDR3 is 14 amino acids long. This CDR3 reads CAISLGTGGQPQHF. CDR3 sequence (DNA): TGTGCCATCAGCCTCGGGACAGGGGGACAGCCCCAGCATTTT.

A few counts support this clonotype. This chain links TRBV5-1 with TRBJ1-4, with no clear D. CDR3 length equals 14 residues. Germline CDR1 reads SGHRS; CDR2 reads YFSETQ. Trimming pared 3 bases from V and 7 bases from J, leaving 13 bases between. DNA for the CDR3: TGCGCCAGCAGCTCCGCACCCCTTGGTGAAAAACTGTTTTTT. It encodes CASSSAPLGEKLFF.

The chain links TRBV5-6 to TRBJ2-7; either TRBD1 or TRBD2 may supply D (5 bases each). CDR3 length: 13 residues. CDR1 is SGHDT and CDR2 is YYEEEE in the germline V gene. Deletions cut 7 bases from V and 2 bases from J, with 13 bases between. The CDR3 DNA follows: TGTGCCAGCGGCCGGGACGGCACCTACGAGCAGTACTTC. As protein: CASGRDGTYEQYF.